This T cell receptor beta chain was observed in a study of cytomegalovirus exposure and HLA in healthy donors. Whole-study results and caveats: Cytomegalovirus association was assigned to about 180 TCR beta chains.

Trimming took 6 bases from V and 0 from J, leaving 11 bases between them. The germline gives CDR1 MDHEN, CDR2 SYDVKM. This CDR3 has 14 residues. The repertoire was sequenced with immunoSEQ multiplex PCR; TCRdb's copy has only in-frame clones and lacks some. The top ten hold approximately 1% of the sample, which has under 300,000 clones, 86% seen once. Turning to this clone: Its antigen is not known.

The material sequenced was PBMCs. The V and J genes are TRBV28 and TRBJ1-2; D possibly corresponds to TRBD1 (5 bases). This TCR derives from a woman aged 18 to 35 in good health and CMV-seronegative. The chain's CDR3 is CASRSTAPNYGYTF. CDR3 nucleotides: TGTGCCAGCAGATCGACAGCACCTAACTATGGCTACACCTTC.